The table lists the clone carrying this T cell receptor beta chain with a few counts. Germline V gene data show CDR1 as SGHAT and CDR2 as FQNNGV. V lost 1 base, J lost 7 bases, and 8 bases lay in between. This CDR3 has 14 residues. These data come from a study of early T cells in non-severe SARS-CoV-2 infection. For the study at large: The sequenced material was bulk RNA from unsorted whole blood, and its chains were unpaired.

Individual cDNA molecules were tagged with unique molecular identifiers. Each CDR3 protein is one row after TCRdb ran MiXCR on the 5' RACE reads. This sample has about 48,000 distinct CDR3 sequences, with approximately 7.6% found just once. This TCR came from an adult who was a healthcare worker with PCR-confirmed SARS-CoV-2 infection or an uninfected control (not recorded which). Sequenced: whole blood. The rearrangement joins TRBV11-2 to TRBJ1-6; D is possibly TRBD1 (6 bases). The CDR3, as DNA: TGTGCCAGCAGCTTAGCCCAGGGGAATTCACCCCTCCACTTT. It codes for CASSLAQGNSPLHF.